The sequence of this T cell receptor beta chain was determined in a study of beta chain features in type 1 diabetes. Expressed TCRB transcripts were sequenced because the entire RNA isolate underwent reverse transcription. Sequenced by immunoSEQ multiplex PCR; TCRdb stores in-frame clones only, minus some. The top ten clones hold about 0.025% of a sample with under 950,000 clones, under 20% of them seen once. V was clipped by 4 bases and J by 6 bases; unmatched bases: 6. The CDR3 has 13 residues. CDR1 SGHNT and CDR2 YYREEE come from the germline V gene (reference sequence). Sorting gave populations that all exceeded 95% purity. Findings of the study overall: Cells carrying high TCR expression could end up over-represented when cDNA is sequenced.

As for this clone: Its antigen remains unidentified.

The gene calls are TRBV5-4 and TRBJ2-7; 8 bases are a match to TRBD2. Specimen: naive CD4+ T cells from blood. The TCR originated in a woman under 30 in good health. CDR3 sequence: CASSAALAGEQYF. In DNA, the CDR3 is TGTGCCAGCAGCGCCGCTCTAGCGGGCGAGCAGTACTTC.